Shown below are 32 T cell receptor beta chains from a single sample sequenced in a study of T cells after yellow fever vaccination. TCRdb re-called the 5' RACE reads through MiXCR, storing one row per CDR3 protein. The sample includes about 340,000 distinct CDR3 sequences, around 3.9% seen only once; the top ten take around 24%. The sample was PBMCs, taken 5 days after the yellow fever booster vaccination. The receptors stem from a man younger than 30 who received the YFV17D yellow fever vaccine.

The V call is TRBV6-5, the J call TRBJ2-3; unclear D gene. CDR1 and CDR2 from the germline V gene are MNHEY and SVGAGI. V was pared by 0 bases and J by 8 bases, with 6 bases between. The CDR3 has 12 amino acids. Here the CDR3 DNA reads TGTGCCAGCAGTTACTCGGGTGGTACGCAGTATTTT. This codes for CASSYSGGTQYF.

V usage is TRBV6-5 and J usage is TRBJ1-1, with D uncertain. Trimming removed 11 bases from V and 0 bases from J, with 13 bases in between. The CDR3 is 13 amino acids. The germline CDR1 and CDR2 sequences are MNHEY and SVGAGI. The DNA of the CDR3 is TGTGCCGCCAGTTACACCGTGAACACTGAAGCTTTCTTT. It yields the protein CAASYTVNTEAFF.

This clonotype was counted many times. This CDR3 is CASSYGGAIGDEQFF. In DNA, the CDR3 is TGTGCCAGCAGTTACGGGGGGGCAATTGGAGATGAGCAGTTCTTC. The rearrangement uses TRBV6-5 and TRBJ2-1, with D possibly TRBD2 on 7 matching bases. The CDR3 is 15 residues long. The germline CDR1 and CDR2 sequences are MNHEY and SVGAGI. Trimming removed 2 bases at V and 8 bases at J, with 16 bases between.

The chain combines TRBV7-9 with TRBJ2-7, with 8 bases lining up with TRBD1. The CDR3 spans 18 residues. CDR1 and CDR2 from the germline V gene are SEHNR and FQNEAQ (reference sequence). V shed 4 bases, J shed 0 bases, and the junction held 14 bases outside the gene matches. This CDR3 is CASSSASMGQVSSYEQYF. CDR3 sequence (DNA): TGTGCCAGCAGCTCCGCTTCCATGGGACAGGTCAGCTCCTACGAGCAGTACTTC.

This clonotype was counted between two and nine times. This sequence joins TRBV29-1 and TRBJ2-7; D remains ambiguous. Looked up from germline, CDR1 is SQVTM and CDR2 is ANQGSEA. CDR3 length equals 11 residues. Trimming left V 5 bases short and J 3 bases short, with 8 bases between. Here the CDR3 DNA reads TGCAGCGTTTACAGAGGCTACGAGCAGTACTTC. Translating gives CSVYRGYEQYF.

This clonotype was seen a few times. J is TRBJ2-7 and V is TRBV7-2; no clear D. V shed 1 base and J shed 4 bases, with 11 bases lying between them. The CDR3 length is 14 residues. Germline CDR1 and CDR2: SGHTA and FQGNSA. CDR3 DNA sequence: TGTGCCAGCAGCTTAGGGCTAGAGAATTACGAGCAGTACTTC. Encoded protein: CASSLGLENYEQYF.

This clonotype came up a few times. This rearrangement joins TRBV12-3 or TRBV12-4 to TRBJ1-1; D is uncertain. The ends were cut back, 5 bases at V and 5 bases at J, with 15 bases in the middle. The CDR3 extends over 14 amino acids. For the CDR3, the DNA is TGTGCCAGCAGTCCAGGACGGCTGGGGACTGAAGCTTTCTTT. Its protein is CASSPGRLGTEAFF.

Many counts were recorded for this clonotype. The chain has TRBV20-1 and TRBJ2-1; 12 bases are a match to TRBD2. CDR1 is DFQATT, CDR2 SNEGSKA, per germline (reference sequence). After removal of 5 bases from V and 6 bases from J, the junction contained 2 bases not matched to a gene. The CDR3 runs 13 residues. The CDR3 region has the DNA TGCAGTGCTGGGGGACTAGCGGGCAATGAGCAGTTCTTC. Protein sequence: CSAGGLAGNEQFF.

This clonotype came up many times. This chain links TRBV7-6 with TRBJ2-5; D may correspond to TRBD1 or TRBD2 (6 bases each). Trimming stripped 4 bases from V and 1 base from J, with 25 bases between. Germline values: CDR1 SGHVS, CDR2 FNYEAQ. The CDR3 has 19 amino acids. The CDR3 region is CASSSPGGPGVVGQETQYF. As DNA, the CDR3 is TGTGCCAGCAGCTCCCCCGGGGGCCCGGGTGTTGTTGGCCAAGAGACCCAGTACTTC.

There are many counts of this clonotype. The J gene is TRBJ2-1, the V gene TRBV6-5; tentative D call: TRBD2 (6 bases). This CDR3 has 14 residues. V was cut by 5 bases and J by 6 bases, with 14 bases left in between. CDR1 and CDR2 from the germline V gene are MNHEY and SVGAGI. In DNA, the CDR3 is TGTGCCAGCAGTCCTCGGCGGGGAGCCAATGAGCAGTTCTTC. Translating gives CASSPRRGANEQFF.

This chain joins TRBV4-2 and TRBJ2-2; D is undetermined. The CDR3 is made up of 16 amino acids. The germline gives CDR1 LGHNA, CDR2 YNFKEQ. Trimming left V 0 bases short and J 0 bases short, with 8 bases between. The CDR3 DNA is TGTGCCAGCAGCCAAGATATGGTTCCGAACACCGGGGAGCTGTTTTTT. The encoded protein is CASSQDMVPNTGELFF.

This clonotype showed up just a few times. V usage is TRBV6-2 or TRBV6-3 and J usage is TRBJ1-1, with a possible D match to TRBD1 (5 bases). The CDR3 runs to 15 residues. Looked up from germline, CDR1 is MNHEY and CDR2 is SVGEGT. The V end lost 2 bases, the J end lost 2 bases, and 12 bases lay between the germline ends. CDR3 coding DNA: TGTGCCAGCAGTTACCCTGCGGGGGGTAACACTGAAGCTTTCTTT. Its translation: CASSYPAGGNTEAFF.

This chain joins TRBV7-2 and TRBJ2-6; no reliable D call. V shed 3 bases and J shed 3 bases, with 0 bases lying between them. The germline gives CDR1 SGHTA, CDR2 FQGNSA. The CDR3 runs 12 residues. CDR3 nucleotide sequence: TGTGCCAGCAGCTTTGGGGCCAACGTCCTGACTTTC. It encodes CASSFGANVLTF.

This clonotype was seen ten or more times. The genes are TRBV7-8 and TRBJ2-5; tentative D call: TRBD2 (6 bases). The ends were cut back, 1 base at V and 5 bases at J, with 11 bases in the middle. The CDR3 covers 14 residues. The V gene's germline CDR1 is SGHVS and CDR2 FQNEAQ. The CDR3 sequence: CASSLGLVLETQYF. In nucleotides, the CDR3 is TGTGCCAGCAGCTTAGGACTAGTGTTGGAGACCCAGTACTTC.

The chain links TRBV6-2 or TRBV6-3 to TRBJ1-1; D uncertain. CDR1 is MNHEY and CDR2 is SVGEGT in the germline V gene. This CDR3 has 15 amino acids. The V end was cut by 0 bases, the J end by 1 base, with 9 bases between. The CDR3 nucleotides are TGTGCCAGCAGTTACTCGGTGTCAGCGAACACTGAAGCTTTCTTT. Its protein product is CASSYSVSANTEAFF.

The V and J genes are TRBV7-9 and TRBJ1-4; weak D call: TRBD1 (5 bases). Trimming pared 1 base from V and 9 bases from J, leaving 12 bases between. CDR1 and CDR2 from the germline V gene are SEHNR and FQNEAQ (reference sequence). This CDR3 has 14 residues. This CDR3 reads CASSLDPGAQKLFF. CDR3 nucleotides: TGTGCCAGCAGCTTAGACCCTGGGGCGCAAAAACTGTTTTTT.

CDR3 sequence reads: CASSQITGTPTDTQYF. CDR3 nucleotides: TGTGCCAGCAGCCAGATAACAGGGACCCCCACAGATACGCAGTATTTT. V is TRBV7-9 and J is TRBJ2-3; D perhaps matches TRBD1 (6 bases). Germline CDR1 and CDR2: SEHNR and FQNEAQ (reference sequence). There are 16 residues in the CDR3. Trimming removed 5 bases from V and 2 bases from J, with 17 bases in between.

CDR3: CASSLDRNNSPLHF. The CDR3 bases are TGTGCCAGCAGCCTCGACAGGAATAATTCACCCCTCCACTTT. The chain carries TRBV5-7 and TRBJ1-6; D perhaps matches TRBD1 (6 bases). TRBV5-7 falls under the ORF class, with uncertain function. The V and J ends lost 4 bases and 5 bases respectively, with 10 bases between them. There are 14 residues in the CDR3.

This clonotype has at least ten counts. The chain employs TRBV20-1 and TRBJ1-5, with a weak D call TRBD1 (5 bases). V lost 3 bases and J 4 bases, leaving 13 bases between the germline ends. The germline CDR1 and CDR2 sequences are DFQATT and SNEGSKA (reference sequence). CDR3 length: 14 amino acids. The DNA for the CDR3 is TGCAGTGCTAGGGGCGACAGCTCAAATCAGCCCCAGCATTTT. Translation gives CSARGDSSNQPQHF.

Concerning this clonotype: One end of the junction varies from germline; a read error may be responsible. The chain is built from TRBV7-7 and TRBJ2-5; unclear D gene. The germline gives CDR1 SSHAT, CDR2 FNYEAQ (reference sequence). The CDR3 spans 13 residues. CDR3 nucleotide sequence: TGTGCTAGCAGCTTAGGACCAGTTGGGACCCAGTACTTC. As protein: CASSLGPVGTQYF.

This clonotype came up a few times. This chain links TRBV18 with TRBJ1-2; no clear D. Deletions cut 5 bases from V and 2 bases from J, with 15 bases between. Germline CDR1 reads KGHSH; CDR2 reads LQKENI. The CDR3 consists of 15 residues. The CDR3 coding sequence is TGTGCCAGCTCAACCAGTCCGGGCTTGAACTATGGCTACACCTTC. This gives the protein CASSTSPGLNYGYTF.

Many counts were recorded for this clonotype. The chain carries TRBV29-1 and TRBJ1-1, with D maybe TRBD1 (5 bases). The CDR3 totals 14 residues. In germline, CDR1 is SQVTM, CDR2 ANQGSEA. The CDR3 here is CGTEGTTMNTEAFF. The CDR3 region has the DNA TGCGGGACCGAGGGAACAACAATGAACACTGAAGCTTTCTTT.

This clonotype was seen a handful of times. J is TRBJ2-7 and V is TRBV7-8, with TRBD1 as a possible D gene (6 bases). V was cut by 5 bases and J by 7 bases, with 18 bases left in between. The CDR3 is 14 residues long. Germline V gene data show CDR1 as SGHVS and CDR2 as FQNEAQ. CDR3 residues: CASSPPGQGTEQYV. In nucleotides, the CDR3 is TGTGCCAGCAGCCCCCCGGGACAAGGGACGGAGCAGTACGTC.

This chain connects TRBV20-1 to TRBJ2-1; D possibly uses TRBD1 or TRBD2 (6 bases each). Per germline, CDR1 DFQATT and CDR2 SNEGSKA (reference sequence). V lost 6 bases and J 8 bases, leaving 17 bases between the germline ends. The CDR3 length is 13 residues. CDR3 in amino acids: CSAERPGADEQFF. The CDR3 DNA sequence: TGCAGTGCAGAGCGCCCGGGGGCCGATGAGCAGTTCTTC.

This chain connects TRBV3-1 to TRBJ2-5; TRBD1 is a possible D gene (5 bases). Looked up from germline, CDR1 is LGHDT and CDR2 is YNNKEL (reference sequence). This CDR3 spans 11 amino acids. The germline V and J ends were trimmed by 3 bases and 7 bases, with 6 bases remaining between them. In DNA form, the CDR3 reads TGTGCCAGCAGCCACCAGGGGACCCAGTACTTC. It translates to CASSHQGTQYF.

The table lists this clonotype with a few counts. The chain carries TRBV7-2 and TRBJ2-5; TRBD2 agrees at 9 bases. The germline CDR1 and CDR2 sequences are SGHTA and FQGNSA. V dropped 5 bases and J dropped 2; count of bases not matched to a gene: 15. CDR3 length equals 18 residues. As DNA, the CDR3 is TGTGCCAGCAGCCGAGCCGGTAGCGGGGGCCCGGAACAAGAGACCCAGTACTTC. Encoded protein: CASSRAGSGGPEQETQYF.

This clonotype was picked up a small number of times. The V call is TRBV11-2, the J call TRBJ1-2, with a possible D match to TRBD1 (6 bases). Germline V gene data show CDR1 as SGHAT and CDR2 as FQNNGV. This CDR3 spans 13 amino acids. Trimming cost V 1 base and J 8 bases, with 11 bases left between them. The CDR3 DNA sequence: TGTGCCAGCAGCTTAGCCGGGGGCGAAGGCTACACCTTC. This translates into CASSLAGGEGYTF.

This clonotype has a count of ten or more. This chain links TRBV7-8 with TRBJ2-5; 9 nucleotides line up with TRBD1. The junction had 8 bases not matched to a gene; V was cut back by 5 bases and J by 4 bases. CDR3 length: 15 residues. Per the germline V gene, CDR1 is SGHVS and CDR2 is FQNEAQ. The CDR3 spells CASSRTGQGAETQYF. In nucleotides, the CDR3 is TGTGCCAGCAGCCGCACGGGACAGGGAGCAGAGACCCAGTACTTC. The variable domain in full, completed from reference TRBV7-8 and TRBJ2-5, reads GAGVSQSPRYKVAKRGQDVALRCDPISGHVSLFWYQQALGQGPEFLTYFQNEAQLDKSGLPSDRFFAERPEGSVSTLKIQRTQQEDSAVYLCASSRTGQGAETQYFGPGTRLLVL.

In its sample, this clonotype was seen a few times. The CDR3 nucleotides read TGTGCCAGCAGCCAATCGACATATACGCAGTATTTT. Its translation: CASSQSTYTQYF. The chain employs TRBV16 and TRBJ2-3; D remains ambiguous. The length of the CDR3 is 12 residues. Trimming took off 0 bases at V and 7 bases at J, with 5 bases between the two ends. CDR1 KGHSY and CDR2 FQNENV come from the germline V gene.

This clonotype occurred many times. The chain uses TRBV14 and TRBJ2-7; 10 bases are a match to TRBD1. CDR1 and CDR2 from the germline V gene are SGHDN and FVKESK. This CDR3 contains 16 residues. The trim removed 4 bases at V and 2 bases at J, leaving 8 bases unmatched. The CDR3 is CASSPRGQGKTYEQYV. For the CDR3, the DNA is TGTGCCAGCAGCCCACGGGGACAGGGGAAGACCTACGAGCAGTACGTC.

This chain links TRBV11-2 with TRBJ2-7; D assignment may be TRBD1 or TRBD2 (5 bases each). The CDR3 length is 14 residues. Trimming pared 3 bases from V and 3 bases from J, leaving 12 bases between. CDR1 is SGHAT, CDR2 FQNNGV, per germline. The CDR3 loop reads CASSFGAGDYEQYV. As DNA, the CDR3 is TGTGCCAGCAGCTTCGGGGCCGGGGACTACGAGCAGTACGTC.

This clonotype was found many times. CDR3 nucleotide sequence: TGTGCCAGCAGCCGCTCCGGGACTCCCGATGAGCAGTTCTTC. Translated: CASSRSGTPDEQFF. The rearrangement joins TRBV7-2 to TRBJ2-1; tentatively, D is TRBD2 (6 bases). V was clipped by 5 bases and J by 8 bases, with 16 bases between them. The germline V gene has CDR1 SGHTA and CDR2 FQGNSA. The CDR3 totals 14 residues.